The clone carrying this T cell receptor (beta chain) was seen ten or more times. Its antigen is not known. The V gene's germline CDR1 is SQVTM and CDR2 ANQGSEA. Trimming removed 0 bases from V and 5 bases from J, with 9 bases in between. The CDR3 is 13 amino acids. The source of the sample is a study of identical twins. Study results and caveats: Alpha sequences out of frame and shared by twins had excess low generation probability. Model-predicted out-of-frame TCR alpha sharing fell below observed values in monozygotic twins. Part of the zero-insertion signal could reflect confounding by invariant MAIT and iNKT cells.

Unique molecular identifiers were in the cDNA, with template-switch universal primer binding. TCRdb re-called the 5' RACE reads through MiXCR, storing one row per CDR3 protein. Found here are 650,000 to 800,000 distinct CDR3 sequences, less than 10% of them singletons; the top ten hold more than 0.75%. The sample also formed part of further work on yellow fever vaccine responses in identical twins.

This sequence joins TRBV29-1 and TRBJ2-3, with D perhaps matching TRBD1 (5 bases). The source is a young woman in good health. Sequences were obtained from PBMCs. CDR3 sequence (DNA): TGCAGCGTTGAAGATAGGGGCGAAGATACGCAGTATTTT. Residues: CSVEDRGEDTQYF.